This T cell receptor beta chain was found in a study of graft-versus-host responses after intestinal transplantation. CDR1 and CDR2 (germline): SNHLY, FYNNEI. The length of the CDR3 is 12 residues. Between the trimmed V and J ends, which lost 9 bases and 7 bases, there was a span of 15 bases. The method was immunoSEQ multiplex PCR; TCRdb's version includes in-frame clones alone and lacks a portion of them. This table holds more than 90,000 clones, roughly 91% found once. As concerns this clone: Its antigen is not identified.

The TCR was taken from a human donor who received an intestinal transplant. This rearrangement joins TRBV2 to TRBJ1-1, with D possibly TRBD1 on 5 matching bases. This specimen consisted of unstimulated CD8+ T cells sorted from spleen or lymph node cells, obtained before intestinal transplant. CDR3 sequence (DNA): TGTGCCAGATCCCCCTGGGGCGGTGAAGCTTTCTTT. Amino acids: CARSPWGGEAFF. Variable domain in full (rest from reference TRBV2 and TRBJ1-1): EPEVTQTPSHQVTQMGQEVILRCVPISNHLYFYWYRQILGQKVEFLVSFYNNEISEKSEIFDDQFSVERPDGSNFTLKIRSTKLEDSAMYFCARSPWGGEAFFGQGTRLTVV.